Listed here are 22 T cell receptor beta chains from one sample, sequenced in a study of technical replicates of blood from several donors. Produced via immunoSEQ multiplex PCR; TCRdb's table is partial and in-frame only. This table has around 79,000 clones, around 94% appearing once. The sequencing input was T cells isolated from PBMCs. The receptors here all came from a human donor in good health.

This clone showed up just once. The genes are TRBV14 and TRBJ2-2, with TRBD2 matching 8 bases. Trimming removed 1 base from V and 7 bases from J; junction bases left unmatched: 2. Per germline, CDR1 SGHDN and CDR2 FVKESK. The CDR3 is 14 residues long. In nucleotides, the CDR3 is TGTGCCAGCAGCCAAGGGACTAGCTACGGGGAGCTGTTTTTT. Protein: CASSQGTSYGELFF. Full variable domain (rest looked up from reference TRBV14 and TRBJ2-2): EAGVTQFPSHSVIEKGQTVTLRCDPISGHDNLYWYRRVMGKEIKFLLHFVKESKQDESGMPNNRFLAERTGGTYSTLKVQPAELEDSGVYFCASSQGTSYGELFFGEGSRLTVL.

This CDR3 reads CASSEVALENTEAFF. In DNA form, the CDR3 reads TGTGCCAGCAGTGAAGTAGCCTTGGAGAACACTGAAGCTTTCTTT. The V call is TRBV6-1, the J call TRBJ1-1, with unresolved D. The CDR3 consists of 15 residues. Trimming took off 1 base at V and 1 base at J, with 10 bases between the two ends. CDR1 is MNHNS and CDR2 is SASEGT in the germline V gene.

The chain combines TRBV6-6 with TRBJ1-1, with 7 bases identical to TRBD1. The CDR3 spans 14 residues. V shed 4 bases, J shed 1 base, and the junction held 3 bases outside the gene matches. Germline assignment: CDR1 MNHNY and CDR2 SVGAGI (reference sequence). The DNA of the CDR3 is TGTGCCAGCAGTTTTACAGGGGAGAACACTGAAGCTTTCTTT. This translates into CASSFTGENTEAFF.

This clone was picked up one time. This rearrangement joins TRBV28 to TRBJ2-7; 8 bases line up with TRBD2. Germline V gene lookup returns CDR1 MDHEN and CDR2 SYDVKM. Losses at the gene ends were 4 bases for V and 4 bases for J; bases not matched to a gene: 12. The CDR3 spans 16 residues. CDR3 region: CASSSPPAGGGYEQYF. The CDR3 DNA is TGTGCCAGCAGTTCTCCTCCCGCGGGAGGAGGGTACGAGCAGTACTTC.

The chain combines TRBV23-1 with TRBJ1-5; D perhaps matches TRBD1 (6 bases). TRBV23-1 counts as an open reading frame of uncertain function. Trimming cost V 4 bases and J 4 bases, with 11 bases left between them. This CDR3 has 14 residues. The CDR3 spells CASSPRQENQPQHF. Written as DNA, the CDR3 is TGCGCCAGCAGTCCCCGACAGGAGAATCAGCCCCAGCATTTT.

This rearrangement joins TRBV5-3 to TRBJ1-2; weak D call: TRBD1 (6 bases). TRBV5-3 qualifies as an ORF whose function is uncertain. The ends were cut back, 4 bases at V and 6 bases at J, with 10 bases in the middle. The CDR3 spans 12 residues. The CDR3 DNA follows: TGTGCCAGAAGCAAAGGACAGCATGGCTACACCTTC. Encoded protein: CARSKGQHGYTF.

This clone was observed once. V gene TRBV18 combines with J gene TRBJ2-1; D unresolved. This CDR3 has 15 residues. In germline, CDR1 is KGHSH, CDR2 LQKENI. Trimming removed 2 bases at V and 4 bases at J, with 12 bases between. The CDR3 sequence is CASSPSLEFYNEQFF. In DNA form, the CDR3 reads TGTGCCAGCTCACCAAGCCTAGAGTTTTACAATGAGCAGTTCTTC.

The genes are TRBV5-1 and TRBJ2-5, with 13 nucleotides matching TRBD2. Looked up from germline, CDR1 is SGHRS and CDR2 is YFSETQ. This CDR3 spans 16 amino acids. Losses at the gene ends were 4 bases for V and 9 bases for J; bases not matched to a gene: 12. CDR3 DNA: TGCGCCAGCAGCCCAAGGACTAGCGGGAGTATGAGAGCCCAGTACTTC. It encodes CASSPRTSGSMRAQYF.

This clone appeared once. This sequence joins TRBV19 and TRBJ1-5; 10 nucleotides align to TRBD1. Per the germline V gene, CDR1 is LNHDA and CDR2 is SQIVND (reference sequence). Unmatched junction bases numbered 7, after V lost 10 bases and J lost 7 bases. This CDR3 is 13 amino acids long. CDR3: CANGGTGAQPQHF. CDR3 nucleotides: TGTGCCAACGGGGGGACAGGGGCCCAGCCCCAGCATTTT.

This chain joins TRBV9 and TRBJ1-4; D gene uncertain. The CDR3 length is 16 residues. V lost 0 bases to trimming and J lost 0 bases, with 9 bases between them. Per the germline V gene, CDR1 is SGDLS and CDR2 is YYNGEE. CDR3 region: CASSVGVRTTNEKLFF. For the CDR3, the DNA is TGTGCCAGCAGCGTAGGGGTCAGGACAACTAATGAAAAACTGTTTTTT.

V is TRBV11-1 and J is TRBJ2-7, with D possibly matching TRBD1 (5 bases). V gave up 3 bases and J gave up 2 bases, with 11 bases separating them. The germline V gene has CDR1 SGHAT and CDR2 FQDESV (reference sequence). The CDR3 loop spans 14 amino acids. CDR3 nucleotides: TGTGCCAGCAGCTTCGACGGACACACCTACGAGCAGTACTTC. Encoded protein: CASSFDGHTYEQYF.

The V and J genes are TRBV6-1 and TRBJ2-1, with a tentative D call TRBD1 (6 bases). Germline assignment: CDR1 MNHNS and CDR2 SASEGT. The V end lost 6 bases, the J end lost 8 bases, and 11 bases lay between the germline ends. This CDR3 spans 12 amino acids. This CDR3 is CASSTQGYEQFF. CDR3 sequence (DNA): TGTGCCAGCAGCACACAGGGCTATGAGCAGTTCTTC.

The genes are TRBV29-1 and TRBJ1-1; D not certain. V lost 4 bases and J 0 bases, leaving 6 bases between the germline ends. The CDR3 is 12 residues long. Per the germline V gene, CDR1 is SQVTM and CDR2 is ANQGSEA. CDR3 residues: CSVGQMNTEAFF. CDR3 sequence (DNA): TGCAGCGTTGGACAAATGAACACTGAAGCTTTCTTT. The full variable domain, rest sourced from reference TRBV29-1 and TRBJ1-1, is SAVISQKPSRDICQRGTSLTIQCQVDSQVTMMFWYRQQPGQSLTLIATANQGSEATYESGFVIDKFPISRPNLTFSTLTVSNMSPEDSSIYLCSVGQMNTEAFFGQGTRLTVV.

The rearrangement uses TRBV6-5 and TRBJ2-5; TRBD2 matches at 8 bases. Germline V gene data show CDR1 as MNHEY and CDR2 as SVGAGI. The V segment lost 4 bases and the J segment 4 bases; nucleotides outside the gene matches: 5. The CDR3 is 14 residues long. The CDR3 DNA sequence: TGTGCCAGCAGTTCTCTCGGACTAGCAGAGACCCAGTACTTC. It translates to CASSSLGLAETQYF.

Here the CDR3 reads CASSLGTGQYTGELFF. CDR3 sequence (DNA): TGTGCCAGCAGCTTAGGGACGGGACAGTACACCGGGGAGCTGTTTTTT. The chain is built from TRBV5-6 and TRBJ2-2; 7 nucleotides line up with TRBD1. The V segment lost 2 bases and the J segment 3 bases; nucleotides outside the gene matches: 7. The germline V gene encodes CDR1 SGHDT and CDR2 YYEEEE. This CDR3 comprises 16 residues.

The rearrangement uses TRBV6-5 and TRBJ1-5; possible D gene TRBD1, 5 bases. Germline CDR1 reads MNHEY; CDR2 reads SVGAGI. The V gene lost 6 bases and the J gene lost 2 bases, with 11 bases spanning the gap. The CDR3 has 14 amino acids. In DNA form, the CDR3 reads TGTGCCAGCAGATCAACGGGGGGCAATCAGCCCCAGCATTTT. This codes for CASRSTGGNQPQHF.

This chain joins TRBV9 and TRBJ2-1; no reliable D call. Trimming stripped 4 bases from V and 0 bases from J, with 11 bases between. Germline V gene sequence: CDR1 SGDLS, CDR2 YYNGEE. CDR3 length: 15 residues. CDR3 loop: CASSTRSDSYNEQFF. In DNA form, the CDR3 reads TGTGCCAGCAGCACCCGGAGCGACTCCTACAATGAGCAGTTCTTC.

This sequence joins TRBV6-1 and TRBJ1-1; 7 positions match TRBD1. This CDR3 is 12 amino acids long. The ends lost 7 bases at V and 10 bases at J; junction bases unmatched: 9. Looked up from germline, CDR1 is MNHNS and CDR2 is SASEGT. CDR3 sequence: CASINRGGVAFF. Written as DNA, the CDR3 is TGTGCCAGCATTAACAGGGGCGGCGTAGCTTTCTTT.

The chain combines TRBV6-5 with TRBJ2-2; 9 positions agree with TRBD2. In germline, CDR1 is MNHEY, CDR2 SVGAGI. J lost 6 bases, V lost 6 bases, and 8 bases had no gene match. CDR3 length: 15 amino acids. The CDR3 DNA reads TGTGCCAGCAGAGCTAGCGGGATACAAGCCGGGGAGCTGTTTTTT. It encodes CASRASGIQAGELFF.

V is TRBV7-6 and J is TRBJ2-1; D is uncertain. CDR1 SGHVS and CDR2 FNYEAQ come from the germline V gene. This CDR3 region has 13 residues. The germline V and J ends were trimmed by 1 base and 5 bases, with 6 bases remaining between them. CDR3 DNA sequence: TGTGCCAGCAGCTTAGTCCGGGACAATGAGCAGTTCTTC. This translates into CASSLVRDNEQFF. The variable domain in full, completed from reference TRBV7-6 and TRBJ2-1, reads GAGVSQSPRYKVTKRGQDVALRCDPISGHVSLYWYRQALGQGPEFLTYFNYEAQQDKSGLPNDRFSAERPEGSISTLTIQRTEQRDSAMYRCASSLVRDNEQFFGPGTRLTVL.

This rearrangement joins TRBV18 to TRBJ1-2; D unresolved. The CDR3 spans 15 residues. V lost 2 bases to trimming and J lost 4 bases, with 14 bases between them. Germline V CDR1 and CDR2: KGHSH, LQKENI. The chain's CDR3 is CASSPETDGLYGYTF. The DNA for the CDR3 is TGTGCCAGCTCACCAGAGACTGACGGCCTCTATGGCTACACCTTC.

This chain joins TRBV19 and TRBJ1-2, with 7 positions matching TRBD1. CDR1 is LNHDA, CDR2 SQIVND, per germline (reference sequence). V was pared by 5 bases and J by 4 bases, with 10 bases of the junction left unmatched. The CDR3 extends over 15 amino acids. DNA for the CDR3: TGTGCCAGTAGTGCAATGTCACAGGGGCGCTATGGCTACACCTTC. The encoded protein is CASSAMSQGRYGYTF.